This T cell receptor (beta chain) derives from a study of blood T cell repertoires in COVID-19 (dated by TCRdb to 2019 to 2021). Describing the broader study: Samples from collaborators originated in the United States, Italy and Spain and spanned both the acute and convalescent phases of COVID-19. Samples were obtained from the ongoing ImmuneRACE study (first 160 participants) and from 1,200 or so subjects provided by 6 global collaborators. Subjects who had been exposed to COVID-19, were actively infected with it, or had recovered from it provided the deeply sampled blood TCRbeta repertoires that made up the dataset. The prospective study material was composed of cDNA or gDNA derived from T cells, B-cell-depleted T cells, or PBMCs. Nearly every sample came with metadata listing a de-identified subject ID, COVID-19 status, age in years and sex. The repertoires were released in a freely available public database intended as a resource for research on the immune response to SARS-CoV-2. Where HLA class I and class II types were available, the types were taken from metadata supplied by the sample provider, not from assay-based typing. What the study reported, not specific to this receptor: How much clinical and demographic metadata was included differed by source and by participant, and the metadata was provided uncurated.

Enrolling through a virtual design, the prospective study's participants ranged in age from roughly 18 to 89 years and lived across 20 to 25 United States geographic areas. In the prospective study, participants were assigned to cohorts based on the clinical history participants reported in a screening survey and a study questionnaire. Mobile phlebotomists in the prospective study collected whole blood, serum and a nasopharyngeal or oropharyngeal swab from every participant. Over an approximately 2-month period, participants in the prospective study had the option of providing additional blood draws and questionnaires. Before DNA extraction, blood samples from the prospective study were shipped at room temperature or frozen. CDR1 and CDR2, per the germline V gene (reference sequence), are MNHEY and SMNVEV. Inclusive of the bounding cysteine and phenylalanine, the CDR3 is 15 residues long. Only CDR3 DNA is held: 45 bases, read in frame from base 1. Ends trimmed: V by 2 bases, J by 0 bases; bases unmatched to a gene: 4.

TCRbeta CDR3 regions were amplified from genomic DNA by means of the immunoSEQ Assay, a bias-controlled multiplex PCR. Processing in the source paper ran as follows. The number of nucleated cells in each sample was estimated by amplification of reference gene primers within the assay. To quantify the absolute abundance of each unique TCRbeta CDR3 rearrangement, sequence reads were collapsed and filtered. For each sample, productive Simpson clonality was calculated by taking the square root of Simpson's diversity index across productive rearrangements. TCRdb carries this immuneACCESS record with in-frame sequences only. Its versions omit some clonotypes, under half of them owing to an unresolved V gene in the studies checked, with the rest unexplained. V and J calls and clone size are as listed in that table; D and trimming were resolved from the DNA. The sample includes around 85,000 clones, with around 89% observed a single time. The ten largest clones add up to roughly 1% of the sample.

Concerning this clone itself: Its antigen has not been determined. Base qualities were left out, and no much larger clone turns up one base away.

The clonotype was recovered from a woman between 45 and 60 years old with acute COVID-19. The sequencing sample was made of PBMCs or T cells enriched from blood (not recorded which). The V gene is TRBV27 and the J gene is TRBJ2-7; 7 bases in the middle match TRBD1. The DNA is TGTGCCAGCAGTTTAACTCGGGACAGCTCCTACGAGCAGTACTTC. Its product reads: CASSLTRDSSYEQYF.